This T cell receptor (beta chain) originates from a study of blood T cell repertoires in COVID-19. Study information: The origin of the acute and convalescent COVID-19 samples was the United States, Italy and Spain. The analysed material was cDNA or gDNA that came from T cells, B-cell-depleted T cells, or PBMCs.

The CDR3 is made up of 15 amino acids. The V gene's germline CDR1 is MDHEN and CDR2 SYDVKM. The J segment lost 3 bases and the V segment lost 2 bases, leaving 3 bases of the junction unmatched. In the original analysis: Cell counts per sample came from amplifying reference gene primers. Profiling relied on immunoSEQ multiplex PCR, and the TCRdb table lists in-frame clones only, not all of them. V and J calls and clone size follow that table, whereas D and trimming were derived from the DNA. The table records 140,000 to 150,000 clones, over 70% of them present only once. Sequencing input: peripheral blood. The TCR comes from a man older than 75 with acute or convalescent COVID-19. V gene TRBV28 combines with J gene TRBJ1-4; 7 bases are a match to TRBD1. For the CDR3, the DNA is TGTGCCAGCAGTTTACACGGGACAGCTAATGAAAAACTGTTTTTT. Encoded protein: CASSLHGTANEKLFF.